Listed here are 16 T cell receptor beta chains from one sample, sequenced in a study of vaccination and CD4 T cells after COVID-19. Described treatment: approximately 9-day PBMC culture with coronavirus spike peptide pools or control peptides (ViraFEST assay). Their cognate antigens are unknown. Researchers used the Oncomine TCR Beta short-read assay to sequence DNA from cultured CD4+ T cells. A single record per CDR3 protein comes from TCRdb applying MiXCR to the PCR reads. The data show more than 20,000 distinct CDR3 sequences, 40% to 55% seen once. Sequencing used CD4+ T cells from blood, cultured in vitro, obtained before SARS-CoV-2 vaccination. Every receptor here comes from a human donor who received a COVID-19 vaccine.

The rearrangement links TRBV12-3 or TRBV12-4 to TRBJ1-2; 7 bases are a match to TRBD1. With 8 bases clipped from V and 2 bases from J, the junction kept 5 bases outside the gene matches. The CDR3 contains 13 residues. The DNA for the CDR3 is TGTGCCAGCTCCGAACAGGGGAACTATGGCTACACCTTC. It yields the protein CASSEQGNYGYTF.

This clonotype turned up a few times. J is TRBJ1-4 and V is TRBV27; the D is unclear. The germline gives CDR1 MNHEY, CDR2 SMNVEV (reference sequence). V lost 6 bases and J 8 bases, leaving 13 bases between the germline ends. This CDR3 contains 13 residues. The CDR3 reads CASRGNTGEKLFF. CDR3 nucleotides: TGTGCCAGCAGAGGTAACACGGGGGAAAAACTGTTTTTT.

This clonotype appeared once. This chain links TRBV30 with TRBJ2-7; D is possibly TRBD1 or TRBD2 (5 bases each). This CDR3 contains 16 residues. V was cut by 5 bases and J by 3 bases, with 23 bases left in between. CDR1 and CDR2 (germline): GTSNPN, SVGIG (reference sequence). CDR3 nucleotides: TGTGCCTGGGGCGGTGGGGGAGTGGGGGAAGGCTACGAGCAGTACTTC. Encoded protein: CAWGGGGVGEGYEQYF. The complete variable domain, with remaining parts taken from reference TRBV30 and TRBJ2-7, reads SQTIHQWPATLVQPVGSPLSLECTVEGTSNPNLYWYRQAAGRGLQLLFYSVGIGQISSEVPQNLSASRPQDRQFILSSKKLLLSDSGFYLCAWGGGGVGEGYEQYFGPGTRLTVT.

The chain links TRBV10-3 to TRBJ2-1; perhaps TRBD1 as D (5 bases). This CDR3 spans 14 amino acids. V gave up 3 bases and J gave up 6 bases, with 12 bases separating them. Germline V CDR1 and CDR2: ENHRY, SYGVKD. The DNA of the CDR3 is TGTGCCATCAGTGACCCGGACAAACCCAATGAGCAGTTCTTC. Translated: CAISDPDKPNEQFF.

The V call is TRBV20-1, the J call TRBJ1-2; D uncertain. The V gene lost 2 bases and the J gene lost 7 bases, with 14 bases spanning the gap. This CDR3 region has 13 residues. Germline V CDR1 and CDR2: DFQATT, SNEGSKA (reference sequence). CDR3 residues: CSARNQLLGGYTF. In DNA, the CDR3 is TGCAGTGCTAGAAATCAGCTTTTGGGTGGCTACACCTTC.

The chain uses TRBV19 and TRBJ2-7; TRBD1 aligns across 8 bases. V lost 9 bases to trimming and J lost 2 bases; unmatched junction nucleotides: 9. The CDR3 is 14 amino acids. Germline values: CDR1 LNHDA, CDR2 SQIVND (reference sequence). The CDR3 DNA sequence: TGTGCCAGCAGACGGACAGGGAGTACCTACGAGCAGTACTTC. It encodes CASRRTGSTYEQYF.

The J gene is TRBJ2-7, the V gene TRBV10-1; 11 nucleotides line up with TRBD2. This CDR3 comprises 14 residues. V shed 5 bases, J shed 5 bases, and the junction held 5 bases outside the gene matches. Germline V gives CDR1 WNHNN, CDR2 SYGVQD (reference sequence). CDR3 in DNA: TGCGCCAGCAGTTCTAGCGGGGGGACGGACGAGCAGTACTTC. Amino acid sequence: CASSSSGGTDEQYF.

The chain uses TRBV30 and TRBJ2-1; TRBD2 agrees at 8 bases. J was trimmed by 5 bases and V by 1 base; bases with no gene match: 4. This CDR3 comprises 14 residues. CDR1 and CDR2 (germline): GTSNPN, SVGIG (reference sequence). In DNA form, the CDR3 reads TGTGCCTGGAGTGGGACTAGCCTTAACAATGAGCAGTTCTTC. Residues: CAWSGTSLNNEQFF.

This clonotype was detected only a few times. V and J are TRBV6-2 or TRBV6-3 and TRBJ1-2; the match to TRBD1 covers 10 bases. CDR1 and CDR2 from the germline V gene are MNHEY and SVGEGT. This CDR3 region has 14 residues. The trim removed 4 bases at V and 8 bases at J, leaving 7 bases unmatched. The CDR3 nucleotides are TGTGCCAGCAGTTTTCGACAGGGGGCAGGCGGCTACACCTTC. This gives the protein CASSFRQGAGGYTF.

CDR3 DNA sequence: TGTGCCAGCGGCGGCTCTAGCAATCAGCCCCAGCATTTT. Amino acid sequence: CASGGSSNQPQHF. The chain carries TRBV2 and TRBJ1-5; no definite D call. Trimming left V 8 bases short and J 0 bases short, with 8 bases between. The CDR3 covers 13 residues. Germline lookup yields CDR1 SNHLY and CDR2 FYNNEI.

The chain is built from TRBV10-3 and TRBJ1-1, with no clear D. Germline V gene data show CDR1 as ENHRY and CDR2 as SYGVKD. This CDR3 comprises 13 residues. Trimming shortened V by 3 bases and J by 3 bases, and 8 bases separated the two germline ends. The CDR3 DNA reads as TGTGCCATCAGTGAAGGCCGGGACACTGAAGCTTTCTTT. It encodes CAISEGRDTEAFF.

Here the CDR3 reads CASSPGRGASSGANVLTF. CDR3 DNA sequence: TGTGCCAGCAGCCCTGGAAGGGGGGCGAGCTCTGGGGCCAACGTCCTGACTTTC. The chain has TRBV2 and TRBJ2-6; D may match TRBD1 or TRBD2 (6 bases each). The CDR3 runs to 18 residues. In germline, CDR1 is SNHLY, CDR2 FYNNEI. Trimming removed 6 bases from V and 0 bases from J, with 18 bases in between.

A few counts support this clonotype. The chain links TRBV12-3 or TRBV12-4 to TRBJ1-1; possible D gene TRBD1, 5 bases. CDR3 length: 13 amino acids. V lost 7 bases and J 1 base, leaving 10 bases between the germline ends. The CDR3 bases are TGTGCCAGCATTAGAACAGGGAACACTGAAGCTTTCTTT. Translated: CASIRTGNTEAFF.

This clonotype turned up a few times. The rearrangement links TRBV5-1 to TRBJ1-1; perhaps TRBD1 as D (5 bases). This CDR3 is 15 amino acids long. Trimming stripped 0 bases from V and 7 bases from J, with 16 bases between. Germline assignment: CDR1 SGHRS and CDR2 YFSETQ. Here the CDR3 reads CASSLEYGGTGEAFF. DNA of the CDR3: TGCGCCAGCAGCTTGGAATACGGGGGTACAGGTGAAGCTTTCTTT.

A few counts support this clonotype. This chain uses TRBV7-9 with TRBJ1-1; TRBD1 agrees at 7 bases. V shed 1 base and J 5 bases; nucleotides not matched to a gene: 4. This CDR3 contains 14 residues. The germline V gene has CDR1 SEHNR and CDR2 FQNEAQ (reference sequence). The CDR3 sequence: CASSLGGGDTEAFF. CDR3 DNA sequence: TGTGCCAGCAGCTTAGGAGGGGGCGATACTGAAGCTTTCTTT.

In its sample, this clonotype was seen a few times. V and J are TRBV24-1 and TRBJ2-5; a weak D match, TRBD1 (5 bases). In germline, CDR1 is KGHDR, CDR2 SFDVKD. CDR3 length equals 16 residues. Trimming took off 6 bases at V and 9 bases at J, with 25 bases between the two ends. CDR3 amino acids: CATSQGRLMGERAQYF. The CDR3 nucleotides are TGTGCCACCAGTCAGGGTCGATTAATGGGTGAACGAGCCCAGTACTTC.